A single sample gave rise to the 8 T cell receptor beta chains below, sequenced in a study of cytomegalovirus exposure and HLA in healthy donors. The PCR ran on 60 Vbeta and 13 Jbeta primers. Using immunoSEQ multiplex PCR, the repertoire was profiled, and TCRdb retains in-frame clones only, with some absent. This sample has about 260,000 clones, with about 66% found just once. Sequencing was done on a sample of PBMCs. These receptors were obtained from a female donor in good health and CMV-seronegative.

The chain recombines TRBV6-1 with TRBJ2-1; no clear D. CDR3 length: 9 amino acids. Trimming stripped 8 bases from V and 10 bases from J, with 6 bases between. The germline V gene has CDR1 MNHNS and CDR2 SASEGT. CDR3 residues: CASGREQFF. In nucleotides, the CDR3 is TGTGCCAGCGGCAGGGAGCAGTTCTTC.

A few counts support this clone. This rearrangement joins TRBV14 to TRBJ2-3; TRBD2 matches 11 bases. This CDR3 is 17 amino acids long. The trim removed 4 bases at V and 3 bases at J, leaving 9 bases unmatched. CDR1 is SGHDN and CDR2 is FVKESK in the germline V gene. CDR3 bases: TGTGCCAGCAGCCTAACTTCTAGCGGGGGGAGGACAGATACGCAGTATTTT. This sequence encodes CASSLTSSGGRTDTQYF.

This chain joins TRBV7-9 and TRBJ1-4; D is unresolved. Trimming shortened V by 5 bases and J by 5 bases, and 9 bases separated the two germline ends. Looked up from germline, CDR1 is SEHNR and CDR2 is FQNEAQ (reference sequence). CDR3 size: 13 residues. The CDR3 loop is CASSRTVNEKLFF. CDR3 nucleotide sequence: TGTGCCAGCAGCCGCACTGTCAATGAAAAACTGTTTTTT.

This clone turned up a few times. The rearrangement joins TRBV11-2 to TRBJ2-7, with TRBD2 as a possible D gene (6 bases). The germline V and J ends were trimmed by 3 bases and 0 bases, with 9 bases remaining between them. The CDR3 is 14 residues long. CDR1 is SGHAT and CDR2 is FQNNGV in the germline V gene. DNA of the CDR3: TGTGCCAGCAGCTTGCGGGACTTCTCCTACGAGCAGTACTTC. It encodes CASSLRDFSYEQYF.

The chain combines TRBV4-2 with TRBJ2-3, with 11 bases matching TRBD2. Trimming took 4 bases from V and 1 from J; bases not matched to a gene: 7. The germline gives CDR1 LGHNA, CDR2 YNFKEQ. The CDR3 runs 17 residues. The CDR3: CASSPWVAGGGTDTQYF. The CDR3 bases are TGTGCCAGCAGCCCCTGGGTAGCGGGAGGGGGCACAGATACGCAGTATTTT.

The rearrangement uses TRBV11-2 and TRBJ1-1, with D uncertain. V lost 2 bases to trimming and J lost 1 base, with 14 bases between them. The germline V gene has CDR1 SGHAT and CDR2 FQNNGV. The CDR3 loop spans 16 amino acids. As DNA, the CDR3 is TGTGCCAGCAGCTTAAAAGTCACTAACCGGAACACTGAAGCTTTCTTT. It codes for CASSLKVTNRNTEAFF. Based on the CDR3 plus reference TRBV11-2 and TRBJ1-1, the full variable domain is EAGVAQSPRYKIIEKRQSVAFWCNPISGHATLYWYQQILGQGPKLLIQFQNNGVVDDSQLPKDRFSAERLKGVDSTLKIQPAKLEDSAVYLCASSLKVTNRNTEAFFGQGTRLTVV.

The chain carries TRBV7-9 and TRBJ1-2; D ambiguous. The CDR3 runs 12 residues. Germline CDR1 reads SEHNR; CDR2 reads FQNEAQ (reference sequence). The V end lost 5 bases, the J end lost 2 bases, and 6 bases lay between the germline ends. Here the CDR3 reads CASSPSNYGYTF. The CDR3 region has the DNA TGTGCCAGCAGCCCGAGCAACTATGGCTACACCTTC.

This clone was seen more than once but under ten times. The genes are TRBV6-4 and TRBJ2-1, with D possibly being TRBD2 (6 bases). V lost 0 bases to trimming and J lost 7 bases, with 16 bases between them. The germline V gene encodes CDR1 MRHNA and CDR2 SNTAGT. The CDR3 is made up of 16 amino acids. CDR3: CASSDSPEGPANEQFF. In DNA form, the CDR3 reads TGTGCCAGCAGTGACTCGCCGGAGGGCCCCGCGAATGAGCAGTTCTTC.